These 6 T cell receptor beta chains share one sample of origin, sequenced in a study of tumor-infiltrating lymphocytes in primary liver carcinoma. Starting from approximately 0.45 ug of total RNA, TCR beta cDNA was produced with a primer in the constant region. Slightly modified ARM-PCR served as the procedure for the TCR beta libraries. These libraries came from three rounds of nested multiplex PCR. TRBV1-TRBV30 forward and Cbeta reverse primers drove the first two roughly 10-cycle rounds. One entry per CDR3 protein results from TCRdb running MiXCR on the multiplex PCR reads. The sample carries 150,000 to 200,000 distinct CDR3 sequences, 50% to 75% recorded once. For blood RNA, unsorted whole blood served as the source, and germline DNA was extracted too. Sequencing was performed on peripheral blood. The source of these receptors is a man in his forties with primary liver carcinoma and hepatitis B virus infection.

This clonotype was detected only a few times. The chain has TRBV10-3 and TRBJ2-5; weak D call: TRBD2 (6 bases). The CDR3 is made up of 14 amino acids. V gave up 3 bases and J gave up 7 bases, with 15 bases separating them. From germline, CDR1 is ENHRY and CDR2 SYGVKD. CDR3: CAISDLASGPTQYF. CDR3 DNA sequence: TGTGCCATCAGTGATCTAGCGTCCGGTCCGACCCAGTACTTC.

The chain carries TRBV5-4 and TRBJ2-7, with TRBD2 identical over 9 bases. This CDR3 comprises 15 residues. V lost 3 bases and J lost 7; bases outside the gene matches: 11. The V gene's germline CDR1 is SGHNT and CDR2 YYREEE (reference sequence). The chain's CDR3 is CASSSTGTSLREQYF. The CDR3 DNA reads TGTGCCAGCAGCTCCACCGGGACTAGCCTTCGGGAGCAGTACTTC.

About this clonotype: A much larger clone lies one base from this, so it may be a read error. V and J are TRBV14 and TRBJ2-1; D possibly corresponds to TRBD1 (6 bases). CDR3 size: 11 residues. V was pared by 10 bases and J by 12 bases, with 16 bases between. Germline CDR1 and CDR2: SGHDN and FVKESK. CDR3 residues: CATGRGRGQFF. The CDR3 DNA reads TGTGCCACGGGAAGGGGCAGGGGGCAGTTCTTC.

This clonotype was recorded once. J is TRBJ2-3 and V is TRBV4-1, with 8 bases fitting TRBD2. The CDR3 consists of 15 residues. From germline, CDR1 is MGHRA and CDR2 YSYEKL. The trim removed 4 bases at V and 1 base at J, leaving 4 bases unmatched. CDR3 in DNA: TGCGCCAGCAGCCTAAGGCGGGGGGGCACAGATACGCAGTATTTT. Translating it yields CASSLRRGGTDTQYF.

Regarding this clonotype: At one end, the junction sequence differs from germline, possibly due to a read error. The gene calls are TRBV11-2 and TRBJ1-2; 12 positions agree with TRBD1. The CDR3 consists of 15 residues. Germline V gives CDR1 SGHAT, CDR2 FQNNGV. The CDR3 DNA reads TGTGCCAGTAGCTCGGGACAGGGGGCCTTCTATGGCTACACCTTC. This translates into CASSSGQGAFYGYTF.

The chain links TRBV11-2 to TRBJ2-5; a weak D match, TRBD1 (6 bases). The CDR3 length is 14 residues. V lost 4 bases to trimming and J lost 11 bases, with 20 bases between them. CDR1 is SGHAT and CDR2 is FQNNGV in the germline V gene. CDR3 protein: CASSSDRTWSAQYF. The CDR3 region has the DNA TGTGCCAGCAGCTCCGACAGGACTTGGTCTGCACAGTACTTC.